One sample yielded the 31 T cell receptor beta chains listed below, sequenced in a study of technical replicates of blood from four donors. Using immunoSEQ multiplex PCR, the repertoire was profiled, and TCRdb retains in-frame clones only, with some absent. The sample has 76,000 or so clones, around nine tenths seen once; the top ten hold 0.25%. Sequencing input: T cells isolated from PBMCs. The receptor set was obtained from a human donor in good health.

V is TRBV5-1 and J is TRBJ2-3; 8 nucleotides line up with TRBD2. The CDR3 extends over 14 amino acids. V lost 8 bases and J lost 0; bases outside the gene matches: 5. Germline-derived CDR1 and CDR2 are SGHRS and YFSETQ. CDR3 residues: CARNSGGSTDTQYF. DNA of the CDR3: TGCGCCAGAAACAGCGGGGGTAGCACAGATACGCAGTATTTT.

This chain links TRBV5-4 with TRBJ2-7, with D tentatively TRBD1 (6 bases). Germline V lookup: CDR1 SGHNT, CDR2 YYREEE (reference sequence). This CDR3 is 14 amino acids long. Trimming took off 6 bases at V and 2 bases at J, with 15 bases between the two ends. The CDR3 region is CASTRQGRPYEQYF. The CDR3 DNA reads TGTGCCAGCACCCGGCAGGGGCGCCCCTACGAGCAGTACTTC.

J is TRBJ2-3 and V is TRBV5-1; 11 bases are shared with TRBD2. J was trimmed by 0 bases and V by 6 bases; bases with no gene match: 3. Germline-derived CDR1 and CDR2 are SGHRS and YFSETQ. CDR3 size: 15 residues. The CDR3 protein is CASKPSGGSTDTQYF. CDR3 DNA sequence: TGCGCCAGCAAACCTAGCGGGGGGAGCACAGATACGCAGTATTTT.

CDR3 protein: CASSPGGTSDTQYF. The CDR3, as DNA: TGCGCCAGCAGCCCGGGGGGGACATCAGATACGCAGTATTTT. The V call is TRBV5-1, the J call TRBJ2-3, with 8 positions matching TRBD2. The V gene end was trimmed by 4 bases and the J gene end by 4 bases; junction bases not matched to a gene: 5. The CDR3 runs to 14 residues. CDR1 SGHRS and CDR2 YFSETQ come from the germline V gene.

The genes are TRBV7-9 and TRBJ1-2; possibly TRBD1 for D (5 bases). The germline CDR1 and CDR2 sequences are SEHNR and FQNEAQ (reference sequence). The CDR3 is 16 residues long. Trimming cost V 2 bases and J 6 bases, with 19 bases left between them. In DNA form, the CDR3 reads TGTGCCAGCAGCTTAAATCGAAAAGGGGAGGGTGATGGCTACACCTTC. Translated: CASSLNRKGEGDGYTF.

CDR3 sequence (DNA): TGTGCCAGCAGCTTAGTTGGGACAGCGAACACCGGGGAGCTGTTTTTT. Its protein product is CASSLVGTANTGELFF. The rearrangement uses TRBV7-9 and TRBJ2-2; TRBD1 matches at 7 bases. CDR3 length: 16 amino acids. Germline trimming cut 1 base from V and 0 bases from J; bases unmatched to any gene: 2. Germline CDR1 is SEHNR and CDR2 is FQNEAQ (reference sequence).

The V and J genes are TRBV4-1 and TRBJ1-4, with 8 bases aligning to TRBD1. The ends lost 1 base at V and 5 bases at J; junction bases unmatched: 6. The V gene's germline CDR1 is MGHRA and CDR2 YSYEKL. CDR3 length: 16 amino acids. CDR3 residues: CASSQGYRGKNEKLFF. CDR3 DNA sequence: TGCGCCAGCAGCCAAGGATACAGGGGGAAAAATGAAAAACTGTTTTTT.

This chain connects TRBV18 to TRBJ1-6, with D tentatively TRBD1 (5 bases). Germline V lookup: CDR1 KGHSH, CDR2 LQKENI. Trimming left V 1 base short and J 4 bases short, with 14 bases between. The CDR3 is 17 residues long. CDR3 nucleotides: TGTGCCAGCTCACCACAGCGACAGAACCTTTATAATTCACCCCTCCACTTT. Amino acid sequence: CASSPQRQNLYNSPLHF.

The chain combines TRBV9 with TRBJ1-2; D gene uncertain. The germline CDR1 and CDR2 sequences are SGDLS and YYNGEE. The CDR3 extends over 14 amino acids. V lost 0 bases, J lost 6 bases, and 12 bases lay in between. The DNA of the CDR3 is TGTGCCAGCAGCGTAGGTCCGGGGTCGGATGGCTACACCTTC. As protein: CASSVGPGSDGYTF.

The genes are TRBV5-1 and TRBJ2-1; 10 bases are a match to TRBD1. CDR3 length: 14 amino acids. CDR1 is SGHRS and CDR2 is YFSETQ in the germline V gene. J gave up 6 bases and V 4 bases, and 4 bases lay outside the gene matches. The CDR3 spells CASSGGTGANEQFF. CDR3 DNA sequence: TGCGCCAGCAGCGGGGGGACAGGGGCCAATGAGCAGTTCTTC.

The chain joins TRBV28 to TRBJ2-7; 9 bases are a match to TRBD2. The CDR3 totals 16 residues. Germline lookup yields CDR1 MDHEN and CDR2 SYDVKM. V lost 5 bases, J lost 0 bases, and 8 bases stayed unmatched. The CDR3 nucleotides read TGTGCCAGCAGTCGACCCCCGACTAGCGGCTCCTACGAGCAGTACTTC. Protein: CASSRPPTSGSYEQYF.

The J gene is TRBJ2-1, the V gene TRBV6-1; 12 bases line up with TRBD2. J was trimmed by 8 bases and V by 6 bases; bases with no gene match: 8. Per the germline V gene, CDR1 is MNHNS and CDR2 is SASEGT. The CDR3 contains 15 residues. CDR3 region: CASSERLAGVHEQFF. CDR3 DNA: TGTGCCAGCAGCGAAAGACTAGCGGGAGTTCATGAGCAGTTCTTC.

The chain carries TRBV7-2 and TRBJ2-1, with 11 bases that match TRBD2. This CDR3 comprises 16 residues. V shed 4 bases and J 5 bases; nucleotides not matched to a gene: 7. Germline assignment: CDR1 SGHTA and CDR2 FQGNSA. Written as DNA, the CDR3 is TGTGCCAGCAGCTCGGGACTAGCGGCCCGAAACAATGAGCAGTTCTTC. It translates to CASSSGLAARNNEQFF. The entire variable domain, with the rest obtained from reference TRBV7-2 and TRBJ2-1, is as follows: GAGVSQSPSNKVTEKGKDVELRCDPISGHTALYWYRQSLGQGLEFLIYFQGNSAPDKSGLPSDRFSAERTGGSVSTLTIQRTQQEDSAVYLCASSSGLAARNNEQFFGPGTRLTVL.

This chain links TRBV28 with TRBJ1-1, with 8 bases lining up with TRBD1. The CDR3 spans 13 residues. The germline gives CDR1 MDHEN, CDR2 SYDVKM. V was pared by 5 bases and J by 12 bases, with 11 bases of the junction left unmatched. In nucleotides, the CDR3 is TGTGCCAGCAGTCTCTACGACAGGGGAGTAACTTTCTTT. Translation gives CASSLYDRGVTFF.

This clone has just one count. The chain employs TRBV7-2 and TRBJ1-3; a weak D match, TRBD1 (5 bases). The CDR3 loop spans 18 amino acids. Trimming removed 5 bases from V and 0 bases from J, with 20 bases in between. Germline assignment: CDR1 SGHTA and CDR2 FQGNSA. The DNA for the CDR3 is TGTGCCAGCAGCCACGGAAGGGGAGGTCTTCTCTCTGGAAACACCATATATTTT. It is translated as CASSHGRGGLLSGNTIYF.

The V call is TRBV6-1, the J call TRBJ2-1, with D uncertain. V lost 7 bases to trimming and J lost 4 bases, with 11 bases between them. The CDR3 is 13 residues long. The V gene's germline CDR1 is MNHNS and CDR2 SASEGT. The CDR3 DNA sequence: TGTGCCAGCAATAGAGTAGAGTACAATGAGCAGTTCTTC. Translating it yields CASNRVEYNEQFF.

V and J are TRBV9 and TRBJ2-5, with 9 nucleotides matching TRBD2. V trimming: 0 bases; J trimming: 5 bases; junction bases outside the gene matches: 5. Germline-derived CDR1 and CDR2 are SGDLS and YYNGEE. This CDR3 is built from 15 residues. CDR3 protein: CASSVGTSVYETQYF. CDR3 in DNA: TGTGCCAGCAGCGTAGGGACTAGCGTTTACGAGACCCAGTACTTC.

V gene TRBV15 combines with J gene TRBJ2-7, with TRBD1 as a possible D gene (6 bases). The CDR3 sequence is 15 residues long. With 0 bases removed from V and 3 bases from J, the gap between germline ends came to 12 bases. Germline V lookup: CDR1 LNHNV, CDR2 YYDKDF (reference sequence). The CDR3 loop is CATSRERGQNYEQYF. For the CDR3, the DNA is TGTGCCACCAGCAGAGAGAGAGGACAGAACTACGAGCAGTACTTC.

The V call is TRBV10-1, the J call TRBJ2-1; weak D call: TRBD2 (5 bases). CDR1 WNHNN and CDR2 SYGVQD come from the germline V gene (reference sequence). The CDR3 has 14 amino acids. Trimming stripped 2 bases from V and 8 bases from J, with 13 bases between. The CDR3 is CASSESETGYEQFF. The CDR3 nucleotides are TGCGCCAGCAGTGAGAGTGAAACGGGGTATGAGCAGTTCTTC.

V usage is TRBV6-6 and J usage is TRBJ1-2; 11 nucleotides agree with TRBD1. Germline trimming cut 5 bases from V and 5 bases from J; bases unmatched to any gene: 4. The CDR3 is made up of 14 amino acids. Germline CDR1 reads MNHNY; CDR2 reads SVGAGI (reference sequence). The CDR3 here is CASSGTGGRYGYTF. Written as DNA, the CDR3 is TGTGCCAGCAGTGGGACAGGGGGAAGATATGGCTACACCTTC.

The CDR3 here is CASSEAETPEYF. The CDR3, as DNA: TGTGCCAGCAGTGAAGCGGAGACCCCCGAGTACTTC. This chain joins TRBV2 and TRBJ2-5; no clear D. The V gene's germline CDR1 is SNHLY and CDR2 FYNNEI. The CDR3 loop spans 12 amino acids. Trimming removed 0 bases from V and 12 bases from J, with 11 bases in between.

J is TRBJ2-3 and V is TRBV5-4, with no clear D. The germline CDR1 and CDR2 sequences are SGHNT and YYREEE (reference sequence). The CDR3 is 14 amino acids. The V end was cut by 0 bases, the J end by 8 bases, with 13 bases between. DNA of the CDR3: TGTGCCAGCAGCTTGGGGGCAGTCCACACTACGCAGTATTTT. Amino acid sequence: CASSLGAVHTTQYF. The complete variable domain, with remaining parts taken from reference TRBV5-4 and TRBJ2-3, reads ETGVTQSPTHLIKTRGQQVTLRCSSQSGHNTVSWYQQALGQGPQFIFQYYREEENGRGNFPPRFSGLQFPNYSSELNVNALELDDSALYLCASSLGAVHTTQYFGPGTRLTVL.

The chain couples TRBV19 to TRBJ1-5; D remains ambiguous. Trimming left V 0 bases short and J 7 bases short, with 13 bases between. The CDR3 is 15 residues long. Germline V gives CDR1 LNHDA, CDR2 SQIVND (reference sequence). The DNA of the CDR3 is TGTGCCAGTAGTATAGAGGAGAACGGTATGCAGCCCCAGCATTTT. Encoded protein: CASSIEENGMQPQHF.

This rearrangement joins TRBV30 to TRBJ2-7, with D maybe TRBD1 (5 bases). Trimming stripped 1 base from V and 6 bases from J, with 16 bases between. Germline V gene sequence: CDR1 GTSNPN, CDR2 SVGIG (reference sequence). The CDR3 loop spans 14 amino acids. DNA for the CDR3: TGTGCCTGGAGTGGAGGTTTGGGGCCCGCCGAGCAGTACTTC. Translating it yields CAWSGGLGPAEQYF.

The V and J genes are TRBV29-1 and TRBJ2-5; 9 bases map to TRBD1. Unmatched junction bases numbered 2, after V lost 7 bases and J lost 5 bases. The CDR3 is made up of 11 amino acids. CDR1 is SQVTM, CDR2 ANQGSEA, per germline. The CDR3 reads CSGDRAETQYF. CDR3 DNA: TGCAGCGGGGACAGGGCGGAGACCCAGTACTTC.

The chain couples TRBV4-1 to TRBJ1-2; TRBD1 might be the D (5 bases). CDR3 length: 14 residues. Trimming removed 2 bases from V and 6 bases from J, with 13 bases in between. Per the germline V gene, CDR1 is MGHRA and CDR2 is YSYEKL. The CDR3 coding sequence is TGCGCCAGCAGCCAACAGACAGCAACCAATGGCTACACCTTC. Amino acids: CASSQQTATNGYTF.

The J gene is TRBJ2-5, the V gene TRBV2; TRBD1 agrees at 10 bases. The CDR3 spans 16 residues. V lost 10 bases to trimming and J lost 5 bases; unmatched junction nucleotides: 16. The germline CDR1 and CDR2 sequences are SNHLY and FYNNEI. The CDR3 loop reads CAIESSATGGGETQYF. The CDR3 DNA follows: TGTGCCATCGAATCCTCGGCGACAGGGGGCGGGGAGACCCAGTACTTC.

The gene calls are TRBV6-4 and TRBJ1-1; D is unclear. CDR1 is MRHNA, CDR2 SNTAGT, per germline. V lost 6 bases and J lost 1, with 9 bases in between. This CDR3 is built from 13 residues. The DNA for the CDR3 is TGTGCCAGCAGGCGGGAGGCGAACACTGAAGCTTTCTTT. It encodes CASRREANTEAFF.

The rearrangement joins TRBV28 to TRBJ2-5; weak D call: TRBD1 (5 bases). This CDR3 is 14 amino acids long. Germline CDR1 MDHEN, CDR2 SYDVKM. V was shortened by 6 bases and J by 2 bases, with 13 bases between the two germline ends. For the CDR3, the DNA is TGTGCCAGCAGCCTTTCAGGGAATCAAGAGACCCAGTACTTC. It is translated as CASSLSGNQETQYF.

J is TRBJ2-3 and V is TRBV10-3; TRBD2 matches at 11 bases. The CDR3 runs to 14 residues. With 10 bases clipped from V and 4 bases from J, the junction kept 7 bases outside the gene matches. The V gene's germline CDR1 is ENHRY and CDR2 SYGVKD. Here the CDR3 reads CATVAGGSADTQYF. The CDR3 DNA is TGTGCCACGGTAGCGGGAGGGAGCGCAGATACGCAGTATTTT.

The V call is TRBV6-4, the J call TRBJ2-1; no firm D call. The CDR3 is 15 residues long. V was cut by 0 bases and J by 0 bases, with 6 bases left in between. The germline V gene has CDR1 MRHNA and CDR2 SNTAGT. Written as DNA, the CDR3 is TGTGCCAGCAGTGACTCAGCGACCTCCTACAATGAGCAGTTCTTC. Its translation is CASSDSATSYNEQFF.